Listed here are 7 T cell receptor beta chains from one sample, sequenced in a study of blood T cell repertoires in COVID-19. Profiled with immunoSEQ multiplex PCR; TCRdb holds only in-frame clones, not every one. Among around 57,000 clones listed, about 90% were seen once. The sequenced sample consisted of peripheral blood. The receptors shown here come from a human donor with active COVID-19. The donor label of this sample is uncertain.

The genes are TRBV5-1 and TRBJ2-3, with D possibly being TRBD2 (6 bases). Trimming cost V 6 bases and J 9 bases, with 23 bases left between them. The CDR3 is 15 amino acids. Germline V gene sequence: CDR1 SGHRS, CDR2 YFSETQ. Written as DNA, the CDR3 is TGCGCCAGCAAGATGGGGGAGGCCGCGGTCGGGACGCAGTATTTT. It translates to CASKMGEAAVGTQYF.

In its sample, this clone was seen once. This chain uses TRBV25-1 with TRBJ2-1; no firm D call. The germline V gene has CDR1 MGHDK and CDR2 SYGVNS. CDR3 length: 10 amino acids. Trimming shortened V by 8 bases and J by 7 bases, and 6 bases separated the two germline ends. CDR3 nucleotides: TGTGCCAGCGCGGCGAATGAGCAGTTCTTC. It encodes CASAANEQFF.

This rearrangement joins TRBV4-2 to TRBJ2-3; TRBD2 agrees at 9 bases. Germline-derived CDR1 and CDR2 are LGHNA and YNFKEQ. CDR3 size: 17 residues. V was pared by 0 bases and J by 2 bases, with 6 bases of the junction left unmatched. The CDR3: CASSQEVAGAHTDTQYF. DNA for the CDR3: TGTGCCAGCAGCCAAGAGGTAGCGGGGGCTCACACAGATACGCAGTATTTT.

The CDR3 bases are TGTGCCACCAGACCAGAAAACACAGATACGCAGTATTTT. Protein sequence: CATRPENTDTQYF. The genes are TRBV24-1 and TRBJ2-3; D is undetermined. The CDR3 contains 13 residues. Germline V gives CDR1 KGHDR, CDR2 SFDVKD. Trimming stripped 7 bases from V and 2 bases from J, with 9 bases between.

This chain uses TRBV12-3 or TRBV12-4 with TRBJ2-3; possibly TRBD2 for D (6 bases). The CDR3 loop spans 12 amino acids. Trimming shortened V by 10 bases and J by 5 bases, and 13 bases separated the two germline ends. Written as DNA, the CDR3 is TGTGCCACTCGGAGGGTGGGAGATACGCAGTATTTT. Translated, it gives CATRRVGDTQYF.

The chain recombines TRBV19 with TRBJ2-7; 8 bases align to TRBD2. Germline V gene lookup returns CDR1 LNHDA and CDR2 SQIVND (reference sequence). J lost 7 bases, V lost 4 bases, and 9 bases had no gene match. CDR3 length: 14 amino acids. Here the CDR3 DNA reads TGTGCCAGTAGTAAATCGGGAGGGATAACGGAGCAGTACTTC. Its translation: CASSKSGGITEQYF.

The genes are TRBV10-3 and TRBJ2-3, with 7 bases fitting TRBD2. In germline, CDR1 is ENHRY, CDR2 SYGVKD. Losses at the gene ends were 0 bases for V and 10 bases for J; bases not matched to a gene: 10. The CDR3 is 15 amino acids. In nucleotides, the CDR3 is TGTGCCATCAGTGAGTCCCGGACTGGGAGCGGGGCGCAGTATTTT. Translated: CAISESRTGSGAQYF.